The T cell receptor (beta chain) described here comes from a study of PD-1 blockade in classical Hodgkin lymphoma. The protocol was immunoSEQ multiplex PCR, while the TCRdb copy is restricted to in-frame clones and leaves out a portion. The sample yields 90,000 to 100,000 clones, roughly 80% seen once. The CDR3 has 18 amino acids. The J segment lost 0 bases and the V segment lost 6 bases, leaving 11 bases of the junction unmatched. Germline-derived CDR1 and CDR2 are SNHLY and FYNNEI. Following autologous stem cell transplantation, relapse occurred in every patient, and exposure to brentuximab vedotin varied.

This rearrangement joins TRBV2 to TRBJ2-6; TRBD2 matches 7 bases. The source of this sequence is a human donor with classical Hodgkin lymphoma. The sample consisted of peripheral blood mononuclear cells (PBMCs), taken before the second cycle of nivolumab. CDR3 DNA: TGTGCCAGCAGGAGCGGCGGGAGAGTTTACTCTGGGGCCAACGTCCTGACTTTC. Its protein is CASRSGGRVYSGANVLTF.